This T cell receptor beta chain was sequenced for a study of T cells expressing NK-cell markers. Study overall: Sorted CD3+CD56+NKG2C+, CD3+CD56+NKG2C- and CD3+CD56-NKG2C+ T cells supplied TCR beta repertoires. Study outcomes and limitations: These clonotypes also led the CD3+CD56-NKG2C+ fraction in a handful of donors. Clones of NKG2C+ T cells that had expanded were of unclear HCMV specificity.

CDR1 ENHRY and CDR2 SYGVKD come from the germline V gene. The CDR3 is made up of 14 amino acids. TCRdb re-called the 5' RACE reads and catalogs CDR3 proteins one per entry, DNA excluded. The sample has about 460,000 distinct CDR3 sequences. A word on this clonotype: Its target is not known.

The TCR comes from a woman between 50 and 59 years old in good health. This chain connects TRBV10-3 to TRBJ1-1; TCRdb calls TRBD1, which cannot be checked without DNA. Specimen: blood T cells: a sorted CD56 or NKG2C T cell subset, CD4+ or CD8+ T cells, or bulk PBMC T cells (not recorded which). This chain's CDR3 is CAISDLQGAWKAFF.